This T cell receptor beta chain came from a study of monozygotic twins with inflammatory bowel disease. Each of the TCR libraries took about 3,500 ng of total RNA. For every sample, eight separate reactions were used to make cDNA. TCRdb processed the 5' RACE reads again and assigns one entry to each CDR3 protein, with no DNA. The sample has 400,000 to 500,000 distinct CDR3 sequences. The CDR3 has 15 amino acids. The germline gives CDR1 DFQATT, CDR2 SNEGSKA (reference sequence). The rearrangement joins TRBV20-1 to TRBJ2-5; TCRdb designates TRBD2, a call that cannot be tested without DNA. The sequence was collected from a human donor with ulcerative colitis or Crohn's disease, or a healthy co-twin of an affected twin (not recorded which). Sequencing was done on a sample of blood. CDR3 residues: CSASSLAGVWETQYF.